These T cell receptor beta chains were read from a single sample in a study of blood T cell repertoires in COVID-19. Some clones are missing from TCRdb's copy, which holds only in-frame ones; the method was immunoSEQ multiplex PCR. The table includes 120,000 to 150,000 clones, over 80% detected once. The sequencing input was peripheral blood. Every receptor here comes from a woman aged 45-59 years with acute or convalescent COVID-19. Each CDR3 is given with its conserved first and last residue. Fields, in order: V gene, clone size, J gene, D gene, CDR3 protein, CDR3 DNA. D genes are given only for firm matches. Part of the rows lack a size; the others show once, few, many or a class for expanded clones.

V gene: TRBV27; clone size: few; J gene: TRBJ1-3; D gene: NA; CDR3 protein: CASSFGGGSGNTIYF; CDR3 DNA: TGTGCCAGCAGTTTTGGCGGCGGCTCTGGAAACACCATATATTTT
V gene: TRBV24-1; clone size: NA; J gene: TRBJ2-1; D gene: NA; CDR3 protein: CATSDLLDNEQFF; CDR3 DNA: TGTGCCACCAGTGATTTGCTTGACAATGAGCAGTTCTTC
V gene: TRBV11-3; clone size: NA; J gene: TRBJ1-5; D gene: NA; CDR3 protein: CASSSYSFNQPQHF; CDR3 DNA: TGTGCCAGCAGTTCCTACAGTTTTAATCAGCCCCAGCATTTT
V gene: TRBV4-1; clone size: NA; J gene: TRBJ1-2; D gene: NA; CDR3 protein: CASSRQGLSSSYGYTF; CDR3 DNA: TGCGCCAGCAGCCGGCAGGGGCTCTCTTCCTCCTATGGCTACACCTTC
V gene: TRBV20-1; clone size: NA; J gene: TRBJ1-1; D gene: NA; CDR3 protein: CSASSIEFEAFF; CDR3 DNA: TGCAGTGCTAGTTCAATCGAGTTTGAAGCTTTCTTT
V gene: TRBV29-1; clone size: NA; J gene: TRBJ2-1; D gene: TRBD2; CDR3 protein: CSVEGASGKISYNEQFF; CDR3 DNA: TGCAGCGTTGAGGGGGCTAGCGGGAAGATAAGCTACAATGAGCAGTTCTTC
V gene: TRBV3-1/TRBV3-2; clone size: NA; J gene: TRBJ2-1; D gene: TRBD2; CDR3 protein: CASSEGLAGGSGEQFF; CDR3 DNA: TGTGCCAGCAGCGAAGGACTAGCGGGGGGGTCGGGTGAGCAGTTCTTC
V gene: TRBV27; clone size: NA; J gene: TRBJ1-6; D gene: TRBD1; CDR3 protein: CASSSGDSSGNSPLHF; CDR3 DNA: TGTGCCAGCAGTTCAGGGGACAGTTCAGGGAATTCACCCCTCCACTTT
V gene: TRBV7-3; clone size: NA; J gene: TRBJ2-1; D gene: NA; CDR3 protein: CASSLIGGPQFF; CDR3 DNA: TGTGCCAGCAGCCTTATCGGGGGGCCCCAGTTCTTC
V gene: TRBV2; clone size: once; J gene: TRBJ1-1; D gene: NA; CDR3 protein: CASSLAGSNTEAFF; CDR3 DNA: TGTGCCAGCAGTTTAGCGGGTTCGAACACTGAAGCTTTCTTT
V gene: TRBV27; clone size: few; J gene: TRBJ2-1; D gene: NA; CDR3 protein: CASTLVPGNEQFF; CDR3 DNA: TGTGCCAGCACCTTGGTCCCAGGGAATGAGCAGTTCTTC
V gene: TRBV5-1; clone size: NA; J gene: TRBJ2-7; D gene: NA; CDR3 protein: CASSLEGVNEQYF; CDR3 DNA: TGCGCCAGCAGCTTGGAGGGGGTCAACGAGCAGTACTTC
V gene: TRBV24-1; clone size: NA; J gene: TRBJ2-1; D gene: NA; CDR3 protein: CATSDPSAGSYNEQFF; CDR3 DNA: TGTGCCACCAGTGATCCCTCCGCGGGCTCCTACAATGAGCAGTTCTTC
V gene: TRBV28; clone size: NA; J gene: TRBJ2-1; D gene: TRBD2; CDR3 protein: CASSLGAGGSYNEQFF; CDR3 DNA: TGTGCCAGCAGTTTAGGAGCGGGGGGCTCCTACAATGAGCAGTTCTTC
V gene: TRBV12-5; clone size: NA; J gene: TRBJ2-7; D gene: TRBD2; CDR3 protein: CASGLLLLAGGTYEQYF; CDR3 DNA: TGTGCTAGTGGCCTCTTACTCTTAGCGGGAGGGACCTACGAGCAGTACTTC
V gene: TRBV5-4; clone size: NA; J gene: TRBJ1-4; D gene: NA; CDR3 protein: CASTPGMAGSNEKLFF; CDR3 DNA: TGTGCCAGCACCCCAGGGATGGCAGGGTCTAATGAAAAACTGTTTTTT
V gene: TRBV7-2; clone size: NA; J gene: TRBJ1-5; D gene: TRBD1; CDR3 protein: CASSLALGGQGQPQHF; CDR3 DNA: TGTGCCAGCAGCTTAGCCCTGGGTGGACAGGGCCAGCCCCAGCATTTT
V gene: TRBV7-3; clone size: NA; J gene: TRBJ2-1; D gene: NA; CDR3 protein: CASSLYPDSFNEQFF; CDR3 DNA: TGTGCCAGCAGCTTATATCCGGACTCTTTCAATGAGCAGTTCTTC
V gene: TRBV11-2; clone size: once; J gene: TRBJ2-2; D gene: NA; CDR3 protein: CASSFLATGTGELFF; CDR3 DNA: TGTGCCAGCAGCTTCCTAGCCACGGGCACCGGGGAGCTGTTTTTT
V gene: TRBV23-1; clone size: NA; J gene: TRBJ1-5; D gene: TRBD1; CDR3 protein: CASSQKDRARNQPQHF; CDR3 DNA: TGCGCCAGCAGTCAAAAGGACAGGGCGCGCAATCAGCCCCAGCATTTT
V gene: TRBV12-5; clone size: NA; J gene: TRBJ1-3; D gene: NA; CDR3 protein: CASGLVAQGFTGNTIYF; CDR3 DNA: TGTGCTAGTGGTTTGGTAGCGCAGGGATTTACTGGAAACACCATATATTTT
V gene: TRBV4-1; clone size: NA; J gene: TRBJ2-4; D gene: NA; CDR3 protein: CASSQLTGTQNIQYF; CDR3 DNA: TGCGCCAGCAGCCAGCTCACAGGGACCCAAAACATTCAGTACTTC
V gene: TRBV19; clone size: NA; J gene: TRBJ2-1; D gene: TRBD1; CDR3 protein: CASRGQGYNEQFF; CDR3 DNA: TGTGCCAGTAGGGGACAGGGGTACAATGAGCAGTTCTTC
V gene: TRBV24-1; clone size: once; J gene: TRBJ1-2; D gene: NA; CDR3 protein: CATSDGRTLYGYTF; CDR3 DNA: TGTGCCACCAGTGATGGCAGGACACTCTATGGCTACACCTTC
V gene: TRBV7-3; clone size: NA; J gene: TRBJ2-3; D gene: TRBD2; CDR3 protein: CASSQGLAGPSSTDTQYF; CDR3 DNA: TGTGCCAGCAGCCAGGGACTAGCGGGACCTTCTAGCACAGATACGCAGTATTTT
V gene: TRBV30; clone size: NA; J gene: TRBJ2-1; D gene: TRBD2; CDR3 protein: CAWKRGVSYNEQFF; CDR3 DNA: TGTGCCTGGAAGCGGGGGGTGTCCTACAATGAGCAGTTCTTC
V gene: TRBV3-1/TRBV3-2; clone size: NA; J gene: TRBJ2-7; D gene: NA; CDR3 protein: CASSDRGGKYEQYF; CDR3 DNA: TGTGCCAGCAGCGACAGAGGAGGGAAGTACGAGCAGTACTTC
V gene: TRBV29-1; clone size: NA; J gene: TRBJ1-1; D gene: NA; CDR3 protein: CSVVQGSTEAFF; CDR3 DNA: TGCAGCGTTGTCCAGGGCTCCACTGAAGCTTTCTTT
V gene: TRBV7-9; clone size: NA; J gene: TRBJ2-5; D gene: TRBD2; CDR3 protein: CASSPESGREGQETQYF; CDR3 DNA: TGTGCCAGCAGCCCCGAGTCCGGGCGGGAGGGCCAGGAGACCCAGTACTTC
V gene: TRBV24-1; clone size: NA; J gene: TRBJ2-5; D gene: NA; CDR3 protein: CATSDMGEANQETQYF; CDR3 DNA: TGTGCCACCAGTGATATGGGGGAGGCCAACCAAGAGACCCAGTACTTC
V gene: TRBV6-5; clone size: NA; J gene: TRBJ2-1; D gene: NA; CDR3 protein: CASSSPGNEQFF; CDR3 DNA: TGTGCCAGCAGTTCCCCGGGCAATGAGCAGTTCTTC
V gene: TRBV6-5; clone size: NA; J gene: TRBJ2-7; D gene: TRBD2; CDR3 protein: CASTTTSGSYEQYF; CDR3 DNA: TGTGCCAGCACTACGACTAGCGGGAGCTACGAGCAGTACTTC
V gene: TRBV6-1; clone size: NA; J gene: TRBJ1-3; D gene: NA; CDR3 protein: CASSEVEGFGNTIYF; CDR3 DNA: TGTGCCAGCAGTGAGGTGGAGGGGTTTGGAAACACCATATATTTT
V gene: TRBV27; clone size: NA; J gene: TRBJ2-1; D gene: NA; CDR3 protein: CASSAGQSLSSNEQFF; CDR3 DNA: TGTGCCAGCAGTGCTGGACAGTCGCTCTCGAGCAATGAGCAGTTCTTC
V gene: TRBV7-3; clone size: NA; J gene: TRBJ2-7; D gene: NA; CDR3 protein: CASSFEDSSYEQYF; CDR3 DNA: TGTGCCAGCAGCTTCGAGGACAGCTCCTACGAGCAGTACTTC
V gene: TRBV9; clone size: NA; J gene: TRBJ2-7; D gene: NA; CDR3 protein: CASSVEITGSKHEQYF; CDR3 DNA: TGTGCCAGCAGCGTAGAAATAACAGGATCTAAACACGAGCAGTACTTC
V gene: TRBV5-8; clone size: NA; J gene: TRBJ1-1; D gene: TRBD1; CDR3 protein: CASSLGQGLEAFF; CDR3 DNA: TGTGCCAGCAGCTTGGGACAGGGCCTAGAAGCTTTCTTT
V gene: TRBV28; clone size: NA; J gene: TRBJ2-7; D gene: TRBD2; CDR3 protein: CASSLLAGTNEQYF; CDR3 DNA: TGTGCCAGCAGTTTACTAGCGGGGACAAACGAGCAGTACTTC
V gene: TRBV30; clone size: NA; J gene: TRBJ2-7; D gene: NA; CDR3 protein: CAWRLATTYEQYF; CDR3 DNA: TGTGCCTGGAGGCTAGCGACCACCTACGAGCAGTACTTC
V gene: TRBV28; clone size: few; J gene: TRBJ2-4; D gene: TRBD1; CDR3 protein: CASGNSDRGRNIQYF; CDR3 DNA: TGTGCCAGCGGTAACTCGGACAGGGGGAGAAACATTCAGTACTTC
V gene: TRBV7-3; clone size: NA; J gene: TRBJ1-2; D gene: NA; CDR3 protein: CASSLGTHASERGYTF; CDR3 DNA: TGTGCCAGCAGCTTAGGGACTCACGCTTCCGAACGGGGCTACACCTTC